The table lists the clone carrying this TCR beta chain with a count of one. Its antigen is unidentified. This CDR3 is built from 15 residues. CDR1 is MNHEY, CDR2 SVGAGI, per germline. Trimming left V 5 bases short and J 2 bases short, with 13 bases between. These data originate in a study of cytomegalovirus exposure and HLA in healthy donors. Across the study: For the approximately 400 genotyped donors, 65% to 90% fell within the Caucasian-associated ancestry cluster.

Overall study results and limits: A later analysis reported that several of the most significant clusters appeared to be linked to common viral pathogens, among them Epstein-Barr virus.

Amplification used 60 Vbeta primers and 13 Jbeta primers. TCRdb's table, derived via immunoSEQ multiplex PCR, lists solely in-frame clones and lacks some. The sample has some 190,000 clones, approximately 80% seen once; the top ten hold 12% to 15%. V and J are TRBV6-5 and TRBJ1-5; possible D gene TRBD1, 5 bases. Sequencing was done on a sample of PBMCs. This clonotype was sampled from a woman aged 25 to 39 in good health and CMV-seropositive. The DNA of the CDR3 is TGTGCCAGCAGTCTCGGGACTGCAGGCAATCAGCCCCAGCATTTT. It yields the protein CASSLGTAGNQPQHF.